This record concerns one T cell receptor (beta chain) sequence. The antigen remains unidentified. The data originate from a study of a mutant IDH1 vaccine in newly diagnosed glioma. The V gene end was trimmed by 4 bases and the J gene end by 1 base; junction bases not matched to a gene: 0. This CDR3 is 13 amino acids long. Germline V gene lookup returns CDR1 SQVTM and CDR2 ANQGSEA. Time point noted: week 35, safety follow-up. Topical imiquimod accompanied each vaccine dose, which consisted of 300 ug of mutant IDH1 20-mer peptide. Assay: immunoSEQ multiplex PCR; the TCRdb copy retains only in-frame clones and omits some. The repertoire consists of tens of thousands of clones, with around nine tenths occurring once and the leading ten covering 2%.

This receptor was obtained from a man aged 30 to 39 with glioma. V gene TRBV29-1 combines with J gene TRBJ2-2, with TRBD2 matching over 7 bases. The source material was PBMCs, sampled from a glioma patient whose treatment included an IDH1 peptide vaccine. Here the CDR3 DNA reads TGCAGCGTTGCGGGAGGGAACACCGGGGAGCTGTTTTTT. Amino acids: CSVAGGNTGELFF.